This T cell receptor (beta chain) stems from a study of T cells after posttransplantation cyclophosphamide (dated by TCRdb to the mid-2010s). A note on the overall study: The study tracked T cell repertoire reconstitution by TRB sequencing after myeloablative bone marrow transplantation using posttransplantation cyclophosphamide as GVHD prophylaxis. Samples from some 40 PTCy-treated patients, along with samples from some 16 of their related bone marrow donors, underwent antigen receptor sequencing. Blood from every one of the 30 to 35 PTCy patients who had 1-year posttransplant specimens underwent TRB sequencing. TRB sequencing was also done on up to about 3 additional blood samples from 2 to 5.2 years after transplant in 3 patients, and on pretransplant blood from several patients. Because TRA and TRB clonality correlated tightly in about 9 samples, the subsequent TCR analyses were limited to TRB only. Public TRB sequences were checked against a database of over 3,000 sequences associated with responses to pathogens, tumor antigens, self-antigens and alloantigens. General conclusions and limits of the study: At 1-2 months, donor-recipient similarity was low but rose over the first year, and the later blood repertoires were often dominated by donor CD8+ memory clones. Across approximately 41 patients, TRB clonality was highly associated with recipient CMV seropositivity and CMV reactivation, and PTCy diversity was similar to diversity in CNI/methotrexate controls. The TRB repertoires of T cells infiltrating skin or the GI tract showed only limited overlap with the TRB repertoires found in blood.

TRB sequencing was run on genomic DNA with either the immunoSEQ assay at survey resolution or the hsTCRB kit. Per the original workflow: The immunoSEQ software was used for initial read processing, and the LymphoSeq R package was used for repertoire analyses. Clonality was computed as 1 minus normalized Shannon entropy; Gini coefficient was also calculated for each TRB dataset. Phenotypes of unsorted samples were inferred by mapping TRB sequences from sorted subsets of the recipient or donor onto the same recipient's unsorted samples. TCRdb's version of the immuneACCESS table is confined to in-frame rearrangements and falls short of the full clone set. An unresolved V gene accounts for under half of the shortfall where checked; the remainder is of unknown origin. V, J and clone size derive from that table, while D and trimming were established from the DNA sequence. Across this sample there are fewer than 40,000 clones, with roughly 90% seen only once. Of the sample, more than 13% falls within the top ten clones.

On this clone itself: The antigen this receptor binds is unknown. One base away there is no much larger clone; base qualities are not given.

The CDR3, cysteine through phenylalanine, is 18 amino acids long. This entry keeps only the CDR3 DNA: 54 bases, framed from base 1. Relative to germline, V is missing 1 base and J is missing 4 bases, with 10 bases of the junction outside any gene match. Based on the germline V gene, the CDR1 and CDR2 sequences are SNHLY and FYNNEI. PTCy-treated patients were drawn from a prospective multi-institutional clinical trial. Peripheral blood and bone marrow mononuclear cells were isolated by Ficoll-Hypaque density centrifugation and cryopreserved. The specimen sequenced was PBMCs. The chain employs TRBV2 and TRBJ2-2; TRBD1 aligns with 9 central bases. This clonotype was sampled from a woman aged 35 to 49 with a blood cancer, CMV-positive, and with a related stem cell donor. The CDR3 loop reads CASSEGDRVKYGTGELFF. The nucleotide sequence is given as TGTGCCAGCAGTGAAGGGGACAGGGTAAAGTACGGCACCGGGGAGCTGTTTTTT.